The 16 T cell receptor beta chains reported below all come from one sample, sequenced in a study of CD8 T cells in ankylosing spondylitis. TCRdb reprocessed the 5' RACE reads via MiXCR and lists one record per CDR3 protein. The sample lists 90,000 to 100,000 distinct CDR3 sequences, roughly 8.7% occurring once. Sequencing was done on a sample of blood, either unsorted or a sorted T cell fraction (not recorded which). The receptor set was obtained from a male donor with ankylosing spondylitis or in good health (not recorded which).

This clonotype was observed at least ten times. V is TRBV19 and J is TRBJ2-1, with 9 nucleotides matching TRBD2. Germline trimming cut 4 bases from V and 4 bases from J; bases unmatched to any gene: 11. CDR1 is LNHDA and CDR2 is SQIVND in the germline V gene (reference sequence). The CDR3 has 17 residues. In DNA form, the CDR3 reads TGTGCCAGTAGTACGAAAGGACTAGCGAGACCTTACAATGAGCAGTTCTTC. Residues: CASSTKGLARPYNEQFF.

This clonotype was picked up a small number of times. This chain joins TRBV20-1 and TRBJ1-4, with no clear D. The length of the CDR3 is 14 residues. Germline loops: CDR1 DFQATT, CDR2 SNEGSKA (reference sequence). V dropped 1 base and J dropped 0 bases, with 6 bases sitting between them. CDR3 in DNA: TGCAGTGCTAGAGTTCGAGCAACTAATGAAAAACTGTTTTTT. Translating gives CSARVRATNEKLFF.

This clonotype was seen many times. The genes are TRBV5-1 and TRBJ1-2; D perhaps matches TRBD1 (6 bases). Germline CDR1 is SGHRS and CDR2 is YFSETQ. The CDR3 contains 14 residues. The V end lost 2 bases, the J end lost 8 bases, and 16 bases lay between the germline ends. Here the CDR3 DNA reads TGCGCCAGCAGCTTTGATGGCAGGGGATACGGCTACACCTTC. It codes for CASSFDGRGYGYTF. Drawing the rest from reference TRBV5-1 and TRBJ1-2, the complete variable domain is KAGVTQTPRYLIKTRGQQVTLSCSPISGHRSVSWYQQTPGQGLQFLFEYFSETQRNKGNFPGRFSGRQFSNSRSEMNVSTLELGDSALYLCASSFDGRGYGYTFGSGTRLTVV.

This clonotype was counted ten times or more. CDR3 sequence (DNA): TGCAGTGCCAACCACGGTAGACTAGCTTCAAATACGCAGTATTTT. It translates to CSANHGRLASNTQYF. V is TRBV20-1 and J is TRBJ2-3; TRBD2 matches at 7 bases. Germline values: CDR1 DFQATT, CDR2 SNEGSKA (reference sequence). This CDR3 has 15 amino acids. J lost 7 bases, V lost 6 bases, and 16 bases had no gene match.

This clonotype was counted ten times or more. The chain joins TRBV7-8 to TRBJ2-5; D gene unclear. In germline, CDR1 is SGHVS, CDR2 FQNEAQ. CDR3 length equals 14 residues. Trimming pared 1 base from V and 1 base from J, leaving 7 bases between. CDR3 in DNA: TGTGCCAGCAGCTTAGTGGTACCCCAAGAGACCCAGTACTTC. Its translation: CASSLVVPQETQYF.

V usage is TRBV19 and J usage is TRBJ2-7, with D tentatively TRBD1 (6 bases). Germline V gives CDR1 LNHDA, CDR2 SQIVND (reference sequence). V was cut by 5 bases and J by 3 bases, with 11 bases left in between. The CDR3 has 13 residues. CDR3 sequence: CASSDGTFYEQYF. For the CDR3, the DNA is TGTGCCAGTAGTGACGGGACATTCTACGAGCAGTACTTC.

This clonotype was counted ten times or more. The genes are TRBV20-1 and TRBJ2-7; TRBD1 aligns across 7 bases. The CDR3 runs 13 residues. V shed 2 bases and J 3 bases; nucleotides not matched to a gene: 4. CDR1 is DFQATT and CDR2 is SNEGSKA in the germline V gene (reference sequence). CDR3 sequence reads: CSARNGQDYEQYF. CDR3 nucleotide sequence: TGCAGTGCTAGAAATGGACAGGACTACGAGCAGTACTTC.

This clonotype was detected ten times or more. This rearrangement joins TRBV20-1 to TRBJ1-1; D possibly corresponds to TRBD1 (5 bases). Trimming took 4 bases from V and 3 from J, leaving 6 bases between them. The CDR3 extends over 11 amino acids. The germline V gene has CDR1 DFQATT and CDR2 SNEGSKA (reference sequence). Here the CDR3 DNA reads TGCAGTGCTACGGGGGACACTGAAGCTTTCTTT. Translating gives CSATGDTEAFF.

This clonotype came up many times. The rearrangement links TRBV20-1 to TRBJ2-7, with D tentatively TRBD1 or TRBD2 (5 bases each). In germline, CDR1 is DFQATT, CDR2 SNEGSKA (reference sequence). The CDR3 spans 12 residues. Trimming removed 3 bases at V and 2 bases at J, with 8 bases between. The CDR3 sequence: CSARGPAYEQYF. The DNA of the CDR3 is TGCAGTGCTAGGGGACCCGCCTACGAGCAGTACTTC.

Ten or more counts support this clonotype. This rearrangement joins TRBV4-3 to TRBJ2-4; 15 bases agree with TRBD2. The CDR3 runs to 17 residues. The junction had 4 bases not matched to a gene; V was cut back by 5 bases and J by 2 bases. Looked up from germline, CDR1 is LGHNA and CDR2 is YSLEER. The DNA of the CDR3 is TGCGCCAGCAGCTTCGGACTAGCGGGAGGGCCCAAAAACATTCAGTACTTC. This translates into CASSFGLAGGPKNIQYF.

The table lists this clonotype with many counts. This chain joins TRBV12-3 or TRBV12-4 and TRBJ2-5; 7 bases match TRBD2. V was pared by 3 bases and J by 4 bases, with 5 bases of the junction left unmatched. The CDR3 is 14 amino acids. As DNA, the CDR3 is TGTGCCAGCAGTTTGTTGGCGGGGGTAGAGACCCAGTACTTC. Translated: CASSLLAGVETQYF.

This clonotype was detected ten times or more. The chain uses TRBV7-9 and TRBJ2-1; D unresolved. Germline-derived CDR1 and CDR2 are SEHNR and FQNEAQ (reference sequence). The CDR3 extends over 15 amino acids. The V end lost 8 bases, the J end lost 2 bases, and 16 bases lay between the germline ends. CDR3 sequence reads: CASGPRVSAYNEQFF. CDR3 bases: TGTGCCAGCGGTCCCCGGGTGTCAGCCTACAATGAGCAGTTCTTC.

As to this clonotype: Mismatch with germline at one junction end may stem from a read error. The chain is built from TRBV5-1 and TRBJ2-7; perhaps TRBD1 as D (6 bases). The CDR3 is 12 residues long. Germline V CDR1 and CDR2: SGHRS, YFSETQ. DNA for the CDR3: TGCGCCAGCAGCCCAGGGGCCTACGAGCAGCACTTC. The encoded protein is CASSPGAYEQHF. Using reference TRBV5-1 and TRBJ2-7 for the parts outside the CDR3, the full variable domain is KAGVTQTPRYLIKTRGQQVTLSCSPISGHRSVSWYQQTPGQGLQFLFEYFSETQRNKGNFPGRFSGRQFSNSRSEMNVSTLELGDSALYLCASSPGAYEQHFGPGTRLTVT.

This clonotype showed up many times. The rearrangement joins TRBV11-2 to TRBJ2-1, with D uncertain. V shed 0 bases and J shed 4 bases, with 13 bases lying between them. Germline V gene sequence: CDR1 SGHAT, CDR2 FQNNGV. The CDR3 loop spans 16 amino acids. In DNA, the CDR3 is TGTGCCAGCAGCTTAGATCTGAGCGTCGGGTACAATGAGCAGTTCTTC. Amino acids: CASSLDLSVGYNEQFF. Based on the CDR3 plus reference TRBV11-2 and TRBJ2-1, the full variable domain is EAGVAQSPRYKIIEKRQSVAFWCNPISGHATLYWYQQILGQGPKLLIQFQNNGVVDDSQLPKDRFSAERLKGVDSTLKIQPAKLEDSAVYLCASSLDLSVGYNEQFFGPGTRLTVL.

This clonotype showed up many times. DNA for the CDR3: TGTGCCAGCCTCCGGGACCCCCATGGCGGCTACACCTTC. This codes for CASLRDPHGGYTF. This chain joins TRBV6-2 or TRBV6-3 and TRBJ1-2; possibly TRBD1 for D (5 bases). The CDR3 is made up of 13 amino acids. Per germline, CDR1 MNHEY and CDR2 SVGEGT. V gave up 8 bases and J gave up 8 bases, with 18 bases separating them.

The rearrangement joins TRBV19 to TRBJ1-1; 8 nucleotides align to TRBD1. V trimming: 9 bases; J trimming: 5 bases; junction bases outside the gene matches: 5. The CDR3 runs to 12 residues. The V gene's germline CDR1 is LNHDA and CDR2 SQIVND (reference sequence). The CDR3, as DNA: TGTGCCAGCAGGGACAGGAGGACTGAAGCTTTCTTT. Translating it yields CASRDRRTEAFF.